This is a list of T cell receptor beta chains from one sample in a study of synovial regulatory T cells in juvenile arthritis. Clones were read by immunoSEQ multiplex PCR, and TCRdb kept only the in-frame ones, dropping some. The table for this sample gives about 9,600 clones. The sequenced material came from Treg cells from blood. Every receptor here comes from a donor between 2 and 29 years old with juvenile idiopathic arthritis. Each CDR3 is given with its conserved first and last residue. Each record gives: clone size, J gene, V gene, CDR3 length, CDR3 protein. Clone size, where shown, is once, few, many, or a class for clones that have expanded.

abundance: .
j_gene: TRBJ1-1
v_gene: TRBV6-5
len: 13
CDR3aa: CASSYSRATEAFF

abundance: medium-sized
j_gene: TRBJ2-6
v_gene: TRBV19
len: 13
CDR3aa: CASSIVGANVLTF

abundance: .
j_gene: TRBJ2-1
v_gene: TRBV10-3
len: 14
CDR3aa: CAARPGLGDNEQFF

abundance: .
j_gene: TRBJ2-7
v_gene: TRBV7-2
len: 15
CDR3aa: CASSLVGGQGYEQYF

abundance: .
j_gene: TRBJ2-5
v_gene: TRBV6-1
len: 18
CDR3aa: CASSEVASGGPTGETQYF

abundance: .
j_gene: TRBJ1-4
v_gene: TRBV29-1
len: 13
CDR3aa: CSVVASTNEKLFF

abundance: .
j_gene: TRBJ2-7
v_gene: TRBV6-1
len: 14
CDR3aa: CASRKDRGVTEQYF

abundance: .
j_gene: TRBJ2-5
v_gene: TRBV7-2
len: 12
CDR3aa: CASSLDRETQYF

abundance: .
j_gene: TRBJ1-3
v_gene: TRBV20-1
len: 11
CDR3aa: CASGRGNTIYF

abundance: .
j_gene: TRBJ2-7
v_gene: TRBV2
len: 14
CDR3aa: CASNGRDSYYEQYF

abundance: .
j_gene: TRBJ2-3
v_gene: TRBV7-9
len: 17
CDR3aa: CASSLQRTSGRTDTQYF

abundance: .
j_gene: TRBJ1-5
v_gene: TRBV7-9
len: 12
CDR3aa: CASSPLGQPQHF

abundance: .
j_gene: TRBJ2-2
v_gene: TRBV7-9
len: 15
CDR3aa: CASSDTGANTGELFF

abundance: .
j_gene: TRBJ1-5
v_gene: TRBV19
len: 13
CDR3aa: CATQGQGLQPQHF

abundance: .
j_gene: TRBJ2-7
v_gene: TRBV9
len: 14
CDR3aa: CASSPRGWGDEQYF

abundance: .
j_gene: TRBJ2-2
v_gene: TRBV9
len: 17
CDR3aa: CASSVPAGTANTGELFF

abundance: .
j_gene: TRBJ2-1
v_gene: TRBV5-1
len: 15
CDR3aa: CASSFRTGAYNEQFF

abundance: .
j_gene: TRBJ2-7
v_gene: TRBV7-7
len: 13
CDR3aa: CASSLVEGYEQYF

abundance: .
j_gene: TRBJ2-5
v_gene: TRBV11-2
len: 13
CDR3aa: CASSSLYQETQYF

abundance: .
j_gene: TRBJ2-1
v_gene: TRBV9
len: 15
CDR3aa: CASSGTSGSYNEQFF

abundance: .
j_gene: TRBJ1-2
v_gene: TRBV15
len: 15
CDR3aa: CATSSWTGNNYGYTF

abundance: .
j_gene: TRBJ2-3
v_gene: TRBV11-2
len: 16
CDR3aa: CASSLWGRGRTDTQYF

abundance: medium-sized
j_gene: TRBJ2-3
v_gene: TRBV7-9
len: 14
CDR3aa: CASSPRGKSDTQYF

abundance: .
j_gene: TRBJ1-1
v_gene: TRBV25-1
len: 12
CDR3aa: CASSIGWGEAFF

abundance: .
j_gene: TRBJ1-3
v_gene: TRBV7-2
len: 15
CDR3aa: CASVMKQGAGNTIYF

abundance: medium-sized
j_gene: TRBJ1-5
v_gene: TRBV5-8
len: 12
CDR3aa: CASSWGAQPQHF

abundance: .
j_gene: TRBJ2-2
v_gene: TRBV5-1
len: 14
CDR3aa: CASTLSLRHGELFF